This note documents a single T cell receptor (beta chain) sequence. TCRdb's table, derived via immunoSEQ multiplex PCR, lists solely in-frame clones and lacks some. Of fewer than 600,000 clones in the sample, about 85% were seen once. This entry comes from a study of shared clonotypes between healthy human individuals. This CDR3 contains 14 residues. Trimming took 8 bases from V and 9 from J, leaving 20 bases between them. Per germline, CDR1 MNHEY and CDR2 SVGAGI. The chain is built from TRBV6-5 and TRBJ2-1; either TRBD1 or TRBD2 may fit D (5 bases each). The TCR sequence derives from a woman aged 40 to 50 in good health. Some clones in this sample may be carry-over from other donors' samples. Sequencing was carried out using PBMCs. The CDR3: CASRKREGTSEQFF. CDR3 bases: TGTGCCAGCCGCAAAAGGGAAGGGACGAGTGAGCAGTTCTTC.